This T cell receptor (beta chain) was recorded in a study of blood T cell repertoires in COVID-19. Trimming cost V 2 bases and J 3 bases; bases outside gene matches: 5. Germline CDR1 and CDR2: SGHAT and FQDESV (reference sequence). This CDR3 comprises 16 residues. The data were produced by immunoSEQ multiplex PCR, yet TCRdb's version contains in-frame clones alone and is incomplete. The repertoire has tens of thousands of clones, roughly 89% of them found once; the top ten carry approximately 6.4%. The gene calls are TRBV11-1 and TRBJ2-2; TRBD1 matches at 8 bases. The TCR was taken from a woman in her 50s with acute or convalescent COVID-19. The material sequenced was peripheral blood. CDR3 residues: CASSLWTGMDTGELFF. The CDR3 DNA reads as TGTGCCAGCAGCTTATGGACAGGGATGGACACCGGGGAGCTGTTTTTT. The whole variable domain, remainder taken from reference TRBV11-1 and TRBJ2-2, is EAEVAQSPRYKITEKSQAVAFWCDPISGHATLYWYRQILGQGPELLVQFQDESVVDDSQLPKDRFSAERLKGVDSTLKIQPAELGDSAMYLCASSLWTGMDTGELFFGEGSRLTVL.